This TCR beta chain is drawn from a study of early T cells in non-severe SARS-CoV-2 infection. Overall study: With bulk RNA from unsorted whole blood as input, sequencing yielded unpaired chains. Study findings and constraints: VDJdb matching, biased toward anti-spike CD8 responses, missed private and CD4 specificities.

The CDR3 is 14 residues long. V dropped 3 bases and J dropped 3 bases, with 12 bases sitting between them. Germline-derived CDR1 and CDR2 are LNHDA and SQIVND (reference sequence). Unique molecular identifiers tagged individual cDNA molecules. One entry per CDR3 protein results from TCRdb running MiXCR on the 5' RACE reads. Of fewer than 70,000 distinct CDR3 sequences listed, around 12% are singletons. This clonotype appeared a few times. As yet, its antigen is unknown. The V call is TRBV19, the J call TRBJ2-7; D gene unclear. This TCR was sampled from an adult who was a healthcare worker with PCR-confirmed SARS-CoV-2 infection or an uninfected control (not recorded which). Sequencing input: whole blood. The CDR3 region is CASSIDGLGYEQYF. The CDR3 DNA reads TGTGCCAGTAGTATCGACGGGCTCGGCTACGAGCAGTACTTC. Looking up the rest from reference TRBV19 and TRBJ2-7 gives the full variable domain: DGGITQSPKYLFRKEGQNVTLSCEQNLNHDAMYWYRQDPGQGLRLIYYSQIVNDFQKGDIAEGYSVSREKKESFPLTVTSAQKNPTAFYLCASSIDGLGYEQYFGPGTRLTVT.